This T cell receptor beta chain derives from a study of vaccination and CD4 T cells after COVID-19. Study-level background: Post-COVID specimens were obtained a median 101 days after diagnosis (range 35 to 161). Study results and caveats: Convalescent patients were relatively few, and early post-infection timepoints were missing. In convalescent patients, a median approximately 86% of post-vaccine SARS-CoV-2-reactive clones appeared only after vaccination.

On this clonotype: Its antigen is unknown.

With the Oncomine TCR Beta short-read assay, DNA from cultured CD4+ T cells was sequenced. TCRdb reprocessed the PCR reads via MiXCR and lists one record per CDR3 protein. Of 7,000 to 9,500 distinct CDR3 sequences in the sample, approximately 34% were seen once. The CDR3 runs to 13 residues. V was trimmed by 5 bases and J by 1 base, leaving 8 bases between them. Treatment defined: approximately 11-day PBMC culture with coronavirus spike peptide pools or control peptides (ViraFEST assay). An unexposed donor provided the CD4+ T cells, which were collected before the COVID-19 pandemic (2011-2018). The clonotype originates from a human donor in good health. V gene TRBV12-3 or TRBV12-4 combines with J gene TRBJ1-1; tentative D call: TRBD1 (5 bases). The source material was CD4+ T cells from blood, cultured in vitro. The CDR3 sequence: CASSRQQNTEAFF. The CDR3 DNA follows: TGTGCCAGCAGTCGACAGCAGAACACTGAAGCTTTCTTT.